The 17 T cell receptor beta chains in this list originate from one sample, sequenced in a study of blood T cells in healthy people across ages. Then a second PCR, running roughly 7 to 11 cycles, was carried out with a sample-barcoded 5' primer and a J-beta primer mix. TCRdb ran MiXCR on the 5' RACE reads and lists one entry per CDR3 protein. Of about 720,000 distinct CDR3 sequences in the sample, 22% are singletons; the top ten hold around 21%. The sequenced sample consisted of blood. The receptors were sampled from a man in his 70s in good health.

This sequence joins TRBV29-1 and TRBJ2-3, with TRBD1 identical over 9 bases. The CDR3 is made up of 16 amino acids. J lost 0 bases, V lost 5 bases, and 9 bases had no gene match. Looked up from germline, CDR1 is SQVTM and CDR2 is ANQGSEA. CDR3 DNA: TGCAGCGTTCCCCGATGGACAGGGGCTAGCACAGATACGCAGTATTTT. Protein: CSVPRWTGASTDTQYF.

The chain combines TRBV29-1 with TRBJ2-3; 12 bases are a match to TRBD2. CDR3 length equals 15 residues. The V gene end was trimmed by 5 bases and the J gene end by 0 bases; junction bases not matched to a gene: 3. The germline gives CDR1 SQVTM, CDR2 ANQGSEA. This CDR3 reads CSVSGTSGSTDTQYF. CDR3 in DNA: TGCAGCGTTTCCGGGACTAGCGGGAGCACAGATACGCAGTATTTT.

V usage is TRBV5-4 and J usage is TRBJ2-3; D uncertain. Germline loops: CDR1 SGHNT, CDR2 YYREEE (reference sequence). V shed 0 bases and J shed 5 bases, with 10 bases lying between them. The CDR3 has 14 residues. The chain's CDR3 is CASSLALTGDTQYF. CDR3 DNA: TGTGCCAGCAGCTTGGCCCTGACGGGAGATACGCAGTATTTT.

The rearrangement joins TRBV20-1 to TRBJ2-3; D perhaps matches TRBD2 (5 bases). The CDR3 loop spans 15 amino acids. The ends were cut back, 8 bases at V and 6 bases at J, with 24 bases in the middle. CDR1 is DFQATT, CDR2 SNEGSKA, per germline (reference sequence). The CDR3 loop reads CSSPSPITRKDTQYF. The CDR3, as DNA: TGCAGTTCCCCTAGCCCCATAACGAGAAAGGATACGCAGTATTTT.

This clonotype was detected only a few times. This rearrangement joins TRBV29-1 to TRBJ2-5, with 14 bases matching TRBD2. The V and J ends lost 6 bases and 2 bases, in that order; junction bases with no gene match: 5. The CDR3 runs 15 residues. The germline gives CDR1 SQVTM, CDR2 ANQGSEA. CDR3 in DNA: TGCAGCGTAGGGACTAGCGGGAGCGCACAAGAGACCCAGTACTTC. Translated, it gives CSVGTSGSAQETQYF.

This clonotype was detected only a few times. V usage is TRBV6-5 and J usage is TRBJ2-3; D might be TRBD2 (6 bases). The CDR3 runs to 15 residues. Germline V CDR1 and CDR2: MNHEY, SVGAGI. Trimming left V 6 bases short and J 0 bases short, with 13 bases between. CDR3 loop: CASRGRDSSTDTQYF. The CDR3 nucleotides read TGTGCCAGCAGGGGAAGGGACTCTAGCACAGATACGCAGTATTTT.

V is TRBV6-5 and J is TRBJ2-1; 10 nucleotides agree with TRBD1. The CDR3 is 15 amino acids. The J segment lost 3 bases and the V segment lost 7 bases, leaving 6 bases of the junction unmatched. CDR1 and CDR2 (germline): MNHEY, SVGAGI. The CDR3: CASKLGTGVYNEQFF. The CDR3 coding sequence is TGTGCCAGCAAACTTGGGACAGGGGTCTACAATGAGCAGTTCTTC.

J is TRBJ1-2 and V is TRBV9, with D maybe TRBD1 (6 bases). Between the trimmed V and J ends, which lost 0 bases and 4 bases, there was a span of 13 bases. The CDR3 sequence is 15 residues long. In germline, CDR1 is SGDLS, CDR2 YYNGEE. The CDR3 spells CASSVAGAVSYGYTF. In DNA, the CDR3 is TGTGCCAGCAGCGTAGCGGGGGCCGTGTCCTATGGCTACACCTTC. Full variable domain (outside the CDR3, taken from reference TRBV9 and TRBJ1-2): DSGVTQTPKHLITATGQRVTLRCSPRSGDLSVYWYQQSLDQGLQFLIQYYNGEERAKGNILERFSAQQFPDLHSELNLSSLELGDSALYFCASSVAGAVSYGYTFGSGTRLTVV.

This clonotype was detected a few times. This chain links TRBV7-2 with TRBJ2-5; D ambiguous. The CDR3 spans 12 residues. Trimming shortened V by 4 bases and J by 5 bases, and 8 bases separated the two germline ends. Looked up from germline, CDR1 is SGHTA and CDR2 is FQGNSA. The CDR3 DNA follows: TGTGCCAGCAGCTCGGTCTGGGAGACCCAGTACTTC. Its translation is CASSSVWETQYF.

This rearrangement joins TRBV24-1 to TRBJ2-2; TRBD2 aligns across 9 bases. The trim removed 4 bases at V and 6 bases at J, leaving 5 bases unmatched. Germline CDR1 KGHDR, CDR2 SFDVKD. The CDR3 contains 15 residues. CDR3 protein: CATSDWTSAAGELFF. In nucleotides, the CDR3 is TGTGCCACCAGTGACTGGACTAGCGCGGCCGGGGAGCTGTTTTTT.

The chain couples TRBV20-1 to TRBJ2-2; D is perhaps TRBD1 or TRBD2 (7 bases each). Germline loops: CDR1 DFQATT, CDR2 SNEGSKA (reference sequence). Trimming removed 2 bases at V and 5 bases at J, with 21 bases between. This CDR3 region has 17 residues. DNA for the CDR3: TGCAGTGCTAGATCAACTATTGACAGGGAGGGGACCGGGGAGCTGTTTTTT. Amino acids: CSARSTIDREGTGELFF.

The rearrangement links TRBV10-3 to TRBJ1-1; D unclear. Germline V gene lookup returns CDR1 ENHRY and CDR2 SYGVKD. Trimming took off 4 bases at V and 3 bases at J, with 15 bases between the two ends. This CDR3 is built from 15 residues. As DNA, the CDR3 is TGTGCCATCAGTGCTTACCTAGGGTCGGACACTGAAGCTTTCTTT. This gives the protein CAISAYLGSDTEAFF.

As concerns this clonotype: One end of the junction varies from germline; a read error may be responsible. The chain recombines TRBV5-1 with TRBJ2-5, with D perhaps matching TRBD2 (6 bases). CDR3 size: 15 residues. Per germline, CDR1 SGHRS and CDR2 YFSETQ. Here the CDR3 DNA reads TGCGCCAGCAGTCAGCGGGTGCGGCCCCAAGATACCCAGTACTTC. Its protein product is CASSQRVRPQDTQYF.

This clonotype was observed a few times. The CDR3 reads CASSQDIGHYGYTF. The CDR3 nucleotides read TGTGCCAGCTCACAAGACATTGGCCACTATGGCTACACCTTC. This chain uses TRBV18 with TRBJ1-2, with D unclear. V dropped 4 bases and J dropped 3 bases, with 12 bases sitting between them. The germline gives CDR1 KGHSH, CDR2 LQKENI. The CDR3 consists of 14 residues.

This clonotype has a handful of counts. V gene TRBV19 combines with J gene TRBJ1-5; D is uncertain. In germline, CDR1 is LNHDA, CDR2 SQIVND (reference sequence). The ends were cut back, 3 bases at V and 9 bases at J, with 18 bases in the middle. The CDR3 is 15 amino acids. CDR3 loop: CASSMGAGPGRPQHF. CDR3 DNA sequence: TGTGCCAGTAGTATGGGAGCCGGACCGGGTCGGCCCCAGCATTTT.

The chain has TRBV10-3 and TRBJ2-7, with a possible D match to TRBD2 (5 bases). The CDR3 spans 14 residues. V gave up 1 base and J gave up 2 bases, with 9 bases separating them. Germline lookup yields CDR1 ENHRY and CDR2 SYGVKD. The CDR3 DNA follows: TGTGCCATCAGTGAGTATATTAGCGCCTACGAGCAGTACTTC. It is translated as CAISEYISAYEQYF.

CDR3 nucleotides: TGCGCCAGCAGCTGGGGAAGGACAGCTCCAACTAATGAAAAACTGTTTTTT. This gives the protein CASSWGRTAPTNEKLFF. The chain couples TRBV5-1 to TRBJ1-4, with D maybe TRBD1 (6 bases). The CDR3 sequence is 17 residues long. The V gene's germline CDR1 is SGHRS and CDR2 YFSETQ. Trimming removed 3 bases at V and 0 bases at J, with 15 bases between.